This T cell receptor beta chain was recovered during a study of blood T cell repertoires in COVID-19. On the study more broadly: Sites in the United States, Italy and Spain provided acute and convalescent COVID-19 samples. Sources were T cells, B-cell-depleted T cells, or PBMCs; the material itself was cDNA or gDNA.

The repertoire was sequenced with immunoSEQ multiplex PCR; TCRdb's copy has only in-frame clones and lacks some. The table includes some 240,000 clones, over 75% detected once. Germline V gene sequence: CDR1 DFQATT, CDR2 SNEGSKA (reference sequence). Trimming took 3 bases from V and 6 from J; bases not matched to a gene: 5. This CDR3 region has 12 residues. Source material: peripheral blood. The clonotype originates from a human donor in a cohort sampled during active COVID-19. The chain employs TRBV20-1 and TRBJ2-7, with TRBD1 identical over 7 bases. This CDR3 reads CSASRGGGEQYF. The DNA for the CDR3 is TGCAGTGCTAGTCGAGGGGGCGGCGAGCAGTACTTC.